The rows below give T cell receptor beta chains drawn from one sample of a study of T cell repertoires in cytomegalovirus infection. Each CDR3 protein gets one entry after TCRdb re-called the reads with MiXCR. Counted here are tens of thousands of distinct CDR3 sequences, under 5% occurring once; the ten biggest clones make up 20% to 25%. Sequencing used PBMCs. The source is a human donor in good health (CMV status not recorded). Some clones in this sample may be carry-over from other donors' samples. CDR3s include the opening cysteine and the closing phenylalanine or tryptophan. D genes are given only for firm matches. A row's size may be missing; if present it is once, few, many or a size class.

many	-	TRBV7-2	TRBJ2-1	CASSLPSRGVYEQFF	TGTGCCAGCAGCTTACCCTCTAGGGGGGTCTATGAGCAGTTCTTC
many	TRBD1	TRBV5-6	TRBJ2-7	CASSLVAGGFYEQYF	TGTGCCAGCAGCTTGGTAGCAGGGGGCTTCTACGAGCAGTACTTC
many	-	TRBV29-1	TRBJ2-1	CSVLVDEQFF	TGCAGCGTTCTCGTCGATGAGCAGTTCTTC
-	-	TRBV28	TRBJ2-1	CASSPFGTTSNEQFF	TGTGCCAGCAGTCCCTTTGGGACAACCTCCAATGAGCAGTTCTTC
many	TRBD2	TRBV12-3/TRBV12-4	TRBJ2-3	CASSSEAGGTDTQYF	TGTGCCAGCAGTTCTGAAGCGGGAGGCACAGATACGCAGTATTTT
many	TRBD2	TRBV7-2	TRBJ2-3	CASSGGSLTDTQYF	TGTGCCAGCAGCGGCGGGAGTCTGACAGATACGCAGTATTTT
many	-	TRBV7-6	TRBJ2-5	CASSFTSGETQYF	TGTGCCAGCAGTTTTACGTCGGGGGAGACCCAGTACTTC
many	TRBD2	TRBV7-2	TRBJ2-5	CASSIGTSGGQETQYF	TGTGCCAGCAGCATCGGGACTAGCGGGGGCCAAGAGACCCAGTACTTC
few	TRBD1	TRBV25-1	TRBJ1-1	CASSVSGTGNPSLAFF	TGTGCCAGCAGTGTTAGCGGGACAGGGAACCCCTCTTTGGCTTTCTTT
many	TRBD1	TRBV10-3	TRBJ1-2	CAISDTPGQRYTF	TGTGCCATCAGTGATACGCCGGGACAGCGCTACACCTTC
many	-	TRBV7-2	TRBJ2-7	CASSFKGDHEQYF	TGTGCCAGCAGCTTTAAGGGGGACCACGAGCAGTACTTC
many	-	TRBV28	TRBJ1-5	CASASTGWKHSNQPQHF	TGTGCCAGCGCTTCGACAGGCTGGAAGCATAGCAATCAGCCCCAGCATTTT
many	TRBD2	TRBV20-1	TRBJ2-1	CSARPDSGGSYNEQFF	TGCAGTGCTAGGCCCGATAGCGGGGGCTCCTACAATGAGCAGTTCTTC
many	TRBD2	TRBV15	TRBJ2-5	CATSFVAGETQYF	TGTGCCACCAGCTTCGTAGCGGGAGAGACCCAGTACTTC
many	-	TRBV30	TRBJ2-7	CAWGFYDEQYF	TGTGCCTGGGGTTTTTACGACGAGCAGTACTTC
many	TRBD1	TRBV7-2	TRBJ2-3	CASSPRDRGRGGTDTQYF	TGTGCCAGCAGCCCACGGGACAGGGGGCGGGGTGGCACAGATACGCAGTATTTT
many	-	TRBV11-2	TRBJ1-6	CASSLGTSNSPLHF	TGTGCCAGCAGCCTCGGGACATCTAATTCACCCCTCCACTTT
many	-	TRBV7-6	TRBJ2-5	CASSLARTVGMVETQYF	TGTGCCAGCAGCTTAGCCCGGACAGTTGGGATGGTGGAGACCCAGTACTTC
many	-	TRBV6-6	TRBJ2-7	CASSYSSGTPFGGEQYF	TGTGCCAGCAGTTACTCGAGTGGGACTCCCTTTGGCGGCGAGCAGTACTTC
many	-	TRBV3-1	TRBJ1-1	CASSPPGPREAFF	TGTGCCAGCAGCCCGCCGGGACCCCGGGAAGCTTTCTTT
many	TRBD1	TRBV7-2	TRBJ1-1	CASSPHGTGMNTEAFF	TGTGCCAGCAGCCCCCACGGGACAGGCATGAACACTGAAGCTTTCTTT
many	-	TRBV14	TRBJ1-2	CASNPGTNFYGYTF	TGTGCCAGCAACCCCGGGACTAACTTCTATGGCTACACCTTC
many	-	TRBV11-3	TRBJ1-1	CASSDGPSGNTEAFF	TGTGCCAGCAGCGACGGTCCCTCAGGGAACACTGAAGCTTTCTTT
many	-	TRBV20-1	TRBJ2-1	CRETGRAYNEQFF	TGCAGAGAAACGGGACGAGCCTACAATGAGCAGTTCTTC
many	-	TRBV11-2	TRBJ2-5	CASSYYTSNEETQYF	TGTGCCAGCAGCTACTACACCAGTAATGAGGAGACCCAGTACTTC
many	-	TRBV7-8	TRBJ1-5	CASSFSDVDQPQHF	TGTGCCAGCAGCTTCTCGGACGTTGATCAGCCCCAGCATTTT
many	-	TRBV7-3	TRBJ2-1	CASSLKTPGHEYNEQFF	TGTGCCAGCAGCTTAAAAACCCCTGGACACGAATACAATGAGCAGTTCTTC
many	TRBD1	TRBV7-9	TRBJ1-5	CASSPGTGGKQPQHF	TGTGCCAGCAGTCCCGGGACAGGGGGTAAGCAGCCCCAGCATTTT
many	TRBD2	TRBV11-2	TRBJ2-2	CASSLRTSGRKNTGELFF	TGTGCCAGCAGCTTACGGACTAGCGGGAGAAAAAACACCGGGGAGCTGTTTTTT
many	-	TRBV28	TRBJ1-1	CASSFGRSKAFF	TGTGCCAGCAGTTTTGGCAGGTCAAAAGCTTTCTTT
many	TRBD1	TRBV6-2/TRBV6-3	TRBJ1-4	CASSLALGQVSSATNEKLFF	TGTGCCAGCAGTTTGGCCCTCGGACAGGTCTCATCTGCAACTAATGAAAAACTGTTTTTT
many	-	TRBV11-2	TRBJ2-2	CASSPQRGYTGELFF	TGTGCCAGCAGCCCCCAGAGGGGCTACACCGGGGAGCTGTTTTTT